This T cell receptor (beta chain) was profiled in a study of blood T cell repertoires in COVID-19 (dated by TCRdb to the early 2020s). Concerning the study at large: Samples from collaborators originated in the United States, Italy and Spain and spanned both the acute and convalescent phases of COVID-19. The prospective study material was composed of cDNA or gDNA derived from T cells, B-cell-depleted T cells, or PBMCs. The dataset comprised deeply sampled blood TCRbeta repertoires from subjects exposed to, actively infected with, or recovered from COVID-19. The repertoires were made available in a free public database intended to serve as a resource for research on the immune response to SARS-CoV-2. The samples were drawn from the first 160 participants of the ongoing ImmuneRACE study and from about 1,200 subjects provided by 6 global collaborators. Nearly every sample came with metadata listing a de-identified subject ID, COVID-19 status, age in years and sex. Where available, HLA class I and class II types were taken from metadata supplied by the sample provider and were not determined by assay-based typing.

TCRbeta CDR3 regions were amplified from genomic DNA by means of the immunoSEQ Assay, a bias-controlled multiplex PCR. As for the authors' bioinformatics: The number of nucleated cells in each sample was estimated from the amplification of reference gene primers within the assay. To quantify the absolute abundance of each unique TCRbeta CDR3 rearrangement, sequence reads were collapsed and filtered. For each sample, productive Simpson clonality was calculated as the square root of Simpson's diversity index over productive rearrangements. Entries here come from immuneACCESS through TCRdb and include only in-frame sequences with V and J called. Some clones fail to appear in such tables; in the studies checked, an unresolved V gene covers under half of the shortfall, and the cause of the remainder is unknown. V, J and clone size derive from that table, while D and trimming were established from the DNA sequence. This sample gives 300,000 or so clones in total; 85% to 90% of them show up just once. The biggest ten clones account for 2.9% of the sample.

Results the study describes overall, beyond this receptor: Clinical and demographic metadata were provided uncurated, with the amount varying by source and participant.

Enrolling through a virtual design, the prospective study's participants ranged in age from about 18 to 89 years and lived across 20 to 30 United States geographic areas. To assign participants to cohorts, the prospective study relied on clinical history that participants themselves reported in a screening survey and a study questionnaire. Exposed participants had been in contact with someone with a PCR-confirmed or clinician-diagnosed COVID-19 case within 2 weeks of study entry. In the prospective study, whole blood, serum and a nasopharyngeal or oropharyngeal swab were collected from each participant by mobile phlebotomists. Additional blood draws and questionnaires over a 2-month period could optionally be provided by prospective study participants. Before DNA extraction, blood samples from the prospective study were shipped at room temperature or frozen. Comments on this clone: Its recognized antigen is unknown. Base-call qualities are not available, and no considerably larger clone is one nucleotide away.

This TCR derives from a woman aged 45 to 65 who had been exposed to COVID-19. Sequenced: PBMCs or T cells enriched from blood (not recorded which).

In nucleotides, the sequence is TGTGCCAGCAGCCCCCGGACAGGGAGCTATGGCTACACCTTC. It codes for CASSPRTGSYGYTF. In this chain, TRBV11-2 is recombined with TRBJ1-2, and 8 junction bases match TRBD1. Its CDR3 holds 14 amino acids, cysteine through phenylalanine. The entry retains the CDR3 DNA only, 42 bases that are in frame from base 1. The germline V and J ends show losses of 5 bases and 4 bases respectively, and no gene match explains 6 bases of the junction. CDR1 and CDR2 (SGHAT, FQNNGV) derive from the germline V gene.